Sequencing of this T cell receptor (beta chain) was carried out in a study of blood T cell repertoires in COVID-19. Study summary: Samples of COVID-19 (acute and convalescent) were obtained from the United States, Italy and Spain. The analysed material was cDNA or gDNA that came from T cells, B-cell-depleted T cells, or PBMCs.

In the original analysis: By means of reference gene primer amplification, nucleated cell counts were estimated. Assay: immunoSEQ multiplex PCR; the TCRdb copy retains only in-frame clones and omits some. For V, J and clone size, that table is used; D and trimming come from the DNA. This sample has fewer than 250,000 clones, with around 89% found just once. Germline V lookup: CDR1 KGHDR, CDR2 SFDVKD. CDR3 length equals 17 residues. Unmatched junction bases numbered 6, after V lost 4 bases and J lost 1 base. Source material: peripheral blood. The receptor's source is a man in his 70s with acute or convalescent COVID-19. V and J are TRBV24-1 and TRBJ2-1; 10 nucleotides agree with TRBD2. The CDR3: CATSDRRTSGSYNEQFF. CDR3 nucleotide sequence: TGTGCCACCAGTGACCGTCGGACTAGCGGATCCTACAATGAGCAGTTCTTC.